This T cell receptor (gamma chain) was recovered during a study of Vδ1+ human thymocytes. As for this clone: What it binds is unknown.

General observations from the study: Thymic TRG and TRD repertoires appeared highly polyclonal, with Gaussian CDR3 length distributions. TRD repertoires were essentially private, unlike widely shared TRG clonotypes.

RNA was extracted from the cells and then reverse transcribed. CDR3 amplicons came from multiplex PCR with pooled V-gene forward and constant-region reverse primers. TCRdb redid the clone calls on the multiplex PCR reads with CATT. The sample includes about 36,000 gamma-chain clones, around 20% of them seen just once. The sorted cells were CD3+ Vdelta1+ Vdelta2- thymocytes from alphabeta-depleted thymus. Between roughly 98% and 99.6% of sorted thymocytes were Vdelta1+. J gave up 2 bases and V 2 bases, and 18 bases lay outside the gene matches. The CDR3 runs 18 residues. CDR1 is GITISATS, CDR2 ISYDGTV, per germline (reference sequence).

The genes are TRGV9 and TRGJ1 or TRGJ2. The sequenced sample consisted of Vdelta1+ gamma-delta thymocytes from the thymus. Sample subset: FACS-sorted CD3+ TCRalphabeta- TCRVdelta1+ TCRVdelta2- thymocytes. The source of this sequence is a girl under three years old who had congenital heart surgery. The CDR3 DNA reads as TGTGCCTTGTGGGAGGAAAGCTCGGGGTCCCATCATTATTATAAGAAACTCTTT. Residues: CALWEESSGSHHYYKKLF.